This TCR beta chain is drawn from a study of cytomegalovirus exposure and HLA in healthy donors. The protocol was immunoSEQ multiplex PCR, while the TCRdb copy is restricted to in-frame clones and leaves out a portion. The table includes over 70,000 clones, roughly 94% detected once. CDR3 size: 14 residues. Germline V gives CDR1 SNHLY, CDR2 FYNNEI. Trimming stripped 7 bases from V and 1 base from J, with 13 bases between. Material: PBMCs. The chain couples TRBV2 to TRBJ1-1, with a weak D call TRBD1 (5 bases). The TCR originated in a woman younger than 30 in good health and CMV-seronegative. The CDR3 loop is CASTSSGGNTEAFF. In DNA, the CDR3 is TGTGCCAGCACTAGCTCCGGGGGGAACACTGAAGCTTTCTTT.